What follows describes a single TCR beta chain. Authors' data handling: Cell counts per sample came from amplifying reference gene primers. Repertoires were generated with immunoSEQ multiplex PCR, while TCRdb's copy carries only in-frame clones and drops some. V and J calls and clone size come straight from that table; D and trimming were deduced from the DNA. The profile covers 85,000 to 90,000 clones, with under 95% appearing a single time and 2.3% taken by the ten largest. CDR1 is MNHEY, CDR2 SVGAGI, per germline. V was shortened by 3 bases and J by 6 bases, with 18 bases between the two germline ends. CDR3 length: 16 residues. The source of the sample is a study of blood T cell repertoires in COVID-19. Study information: PBMCs, B-cell-depleted T cells, or T cells were the source of the cDNA or gDNA that made up the material.

The chain couples TRBV6-5 to TRBJ2-4; D might be TRBD2 (6 bases). This clonotype originated in a human donor with active COVID-19. The donor label of this sample is uncertain. Sequencing input: peripheral blood. CDR3 loop: CASSYFQAEGRNIQYF. The CDR3 DNA sequence: TGTGCCAGCAGTTATTTTCAGGCGGAGGGCCGAAACATTCAGTACTTC.